This T cell receptor beta chain stems from a study of Graves' ophthalmopathy and Graves' hyperthyroidism. Notes on the study in general: The majority of expanded thyroid clonotypes above 0.001 frequency also occurred in blood.

TCR beta CDR3 regions were amplified from RNA transcripts. First-round RT-PCR with HTBI primers preceded a second-round multiplex PCR. A single record per CDR3 protein comes from TCRdb applying MiXCR to the multiplex PCR reads. This table has over a million distinct CDR3 sequences, about 35% appearing once. The authors enrolled newly diagnosed hyperthyroidism patients aged 18 to 65 with under 2 months' duration. No donor had other autoimmune disease, uncontrolled infection, pregnancy or lactation. This clonotype has more than one count but fewer than ten. Its target is not known. The origin of this receptor is an adult man with Graves' hyperthyroidism. What was sequenced was peripheral blood or thyroid tissue (not recorded which).

CDR3 DNA: TGTGCCAGCAGTATTCAGGGGATATACTACGAGCAGTACTTC. This gives the protein CASSIQGIYYEQYF. V gene TRBV11-3 combines with J gene TRBJ2-7; D perhaps matches TRBD1 (6 bases). Trimming removed 6 bases at V and 3 bases at J, with 15 bases between. This CDR3 region has 14 residues. Germline CDR1 is SGHNT and CDR2 is YENEEA. Combining the CDR3 with reference TRBV11-3 and TRBJ2-7 gives the whole variable domain EAGVVQSPRYKIIEKKQPVAFWCNPISGHNTLYWYLQNLGQGPELLIRYENEEAVDDSQLPKDRFSAERLKGVDSTLKIQPAELGDSAVYLCASSIQGIYYEQYFGPGTRLTVT.